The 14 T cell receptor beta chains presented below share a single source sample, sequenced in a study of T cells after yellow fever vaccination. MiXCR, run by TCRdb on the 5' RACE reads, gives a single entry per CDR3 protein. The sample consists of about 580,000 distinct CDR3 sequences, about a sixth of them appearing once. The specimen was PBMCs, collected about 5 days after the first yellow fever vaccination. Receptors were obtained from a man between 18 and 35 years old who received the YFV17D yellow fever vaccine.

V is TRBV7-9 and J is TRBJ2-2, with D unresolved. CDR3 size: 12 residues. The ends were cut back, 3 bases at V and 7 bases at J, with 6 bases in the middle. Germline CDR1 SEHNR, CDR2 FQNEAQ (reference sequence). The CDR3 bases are TGTGCCAGCAGCTTTTCGCACGGGGAGCTGTTTTTT. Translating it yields CASSFSHGELFF.

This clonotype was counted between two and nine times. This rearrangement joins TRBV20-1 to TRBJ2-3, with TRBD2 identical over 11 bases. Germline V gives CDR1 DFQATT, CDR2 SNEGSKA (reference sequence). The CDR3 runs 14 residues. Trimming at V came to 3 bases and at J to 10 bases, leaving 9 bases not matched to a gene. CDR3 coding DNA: TGCAGTGCTAGGGGGACTAGCGGCGCGCAGTCGCAGTATTTT. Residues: CSARGTSGAQSQYF.

The CDR3 sequence is CASSATGSSYNSPLHF. The CDR3 DNA is TGTGCCAGCAGCGCCACAGGGAGCTCCTATAATTCACCCCTCCACTTT. The rearrangement joins TRBV9 to TRBJ1-6; D possibly corresponds to TRBD1 (6 bases). Germline CDR1 and CDR2: SGDLS and YYNGEE. Trimming took 3 bases from V and 0 from J, leaving 10 bases between them. CDR3 size: 16 residues.

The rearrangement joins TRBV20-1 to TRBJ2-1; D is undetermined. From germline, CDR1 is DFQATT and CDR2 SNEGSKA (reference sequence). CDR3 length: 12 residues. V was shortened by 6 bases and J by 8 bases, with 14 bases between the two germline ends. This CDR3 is CSAPDWADEQFF. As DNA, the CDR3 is TGCAGTGCCCCCGACTGGGCCGATGAGCAGTTCTTC.

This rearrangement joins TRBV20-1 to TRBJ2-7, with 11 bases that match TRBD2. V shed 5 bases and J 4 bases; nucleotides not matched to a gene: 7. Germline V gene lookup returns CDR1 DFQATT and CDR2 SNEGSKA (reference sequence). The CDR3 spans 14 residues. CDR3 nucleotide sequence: TGCAGTGCTCCCCGACTAGCGGGGACGTACGAGCAGTACGTC. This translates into CSAPRLAGTYEQYV.

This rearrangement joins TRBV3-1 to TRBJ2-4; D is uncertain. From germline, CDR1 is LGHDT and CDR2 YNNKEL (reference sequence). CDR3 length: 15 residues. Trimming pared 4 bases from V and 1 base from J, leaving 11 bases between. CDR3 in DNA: TGTGCCAGCAGCCGAGAATTCGGGGCCAAAAACATTCAGTACTTC. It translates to CASSREFGAKNIQYF.

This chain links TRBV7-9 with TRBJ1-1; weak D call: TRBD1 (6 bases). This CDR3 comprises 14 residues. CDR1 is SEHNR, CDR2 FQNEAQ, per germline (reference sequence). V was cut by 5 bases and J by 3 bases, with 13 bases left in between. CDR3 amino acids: CASSQTGYDTEAFF. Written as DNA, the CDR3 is TGTGCCAGCAGCCAAACAGGGTACGACACTGAAGCTTTCTTT. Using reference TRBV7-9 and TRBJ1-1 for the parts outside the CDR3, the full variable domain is DTGVSQNPRHKITKRGQNVTFRCDPISEHNRLYWYRQTLGQGPEFLTYFQNEAQLEKSRLLSDRFSAERPKGSFSTLEIQRTEQGDSAMYLCASSQTGYDTEAFFGQGTRLTVV.

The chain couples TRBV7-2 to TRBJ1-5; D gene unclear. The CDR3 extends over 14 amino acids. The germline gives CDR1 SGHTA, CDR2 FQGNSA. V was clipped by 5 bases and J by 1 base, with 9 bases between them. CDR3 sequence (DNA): TGTGCCAGCAGCCGGCAGGAAAGCAATCAGCCCCAGCATTTT. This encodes CASSRQESNQPQHF.

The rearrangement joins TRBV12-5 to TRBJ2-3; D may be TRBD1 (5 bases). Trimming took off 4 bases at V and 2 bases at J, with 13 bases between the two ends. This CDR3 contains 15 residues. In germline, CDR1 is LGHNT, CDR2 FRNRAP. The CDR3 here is CASGSPLGLTDTQYF. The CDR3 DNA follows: TGTGCTAGTGGTTCTCCCCTGGGGCTCACAGATACGCAGTATTTT.

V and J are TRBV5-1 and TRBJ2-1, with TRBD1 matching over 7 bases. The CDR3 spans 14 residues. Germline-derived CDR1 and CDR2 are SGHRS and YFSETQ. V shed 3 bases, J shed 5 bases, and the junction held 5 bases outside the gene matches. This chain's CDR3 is CASSSQGLNNEQFF. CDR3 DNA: TGCGCCAGCAGCTCACAGGGGCTCAACAATGAGCAGTTCTTC. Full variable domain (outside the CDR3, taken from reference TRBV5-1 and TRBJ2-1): KAGVTQTPRYLIKTRGQQVTLSCSPISGHRSVSWYQQTPGQGLQFLFEYFSETQRNKGNFPGRFSGRQFSNSRSEMNVSTLELGDSALYLCASSSQGLNNEQFFGPGTRLTVL.

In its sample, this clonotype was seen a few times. The CDR3 DNA reads as TGCAGTGCTAGAGACGACAGGGGGTTTAACTATGGCTACACCTTC. Translated, it gives CSARDDRGFNYGYTF. This chain joins TRBV20-1 and TRBJ1-2; 9 positions agree with TRBD1. Germline V gene sequence: CDR1 DFQATT, CDR2 SNEGSKA (reference sequence). The trim removed 0 bases at V and 1 base at J, leaving 3 bases unmatched. There are 15 residues in the CDR3.

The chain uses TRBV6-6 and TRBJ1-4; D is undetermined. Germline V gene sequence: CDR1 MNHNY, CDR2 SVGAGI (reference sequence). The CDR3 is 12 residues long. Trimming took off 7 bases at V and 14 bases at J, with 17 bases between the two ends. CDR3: CASKISESGLFF. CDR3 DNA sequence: TGTGCCAGCAAGATTTCCGAAAGCGGGCTGTTTTTT.

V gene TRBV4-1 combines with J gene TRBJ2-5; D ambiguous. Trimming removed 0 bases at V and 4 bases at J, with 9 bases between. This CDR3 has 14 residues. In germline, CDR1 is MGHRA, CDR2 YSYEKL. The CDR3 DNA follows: TGCGCCAGCAGCCAAGAGACGATCCGAGAGACCCAGTACTTC. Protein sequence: CASSQETIRETQYF.

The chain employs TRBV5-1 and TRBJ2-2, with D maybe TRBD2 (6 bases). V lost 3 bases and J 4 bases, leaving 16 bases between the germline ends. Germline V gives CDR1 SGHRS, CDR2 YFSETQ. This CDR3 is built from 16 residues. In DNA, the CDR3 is TGCGCCAGCAGCTCGGGCCCGGGAGAAGGCACCGGGGAGCTGTTTTTT. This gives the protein CASSSGPGEGTGELFF.